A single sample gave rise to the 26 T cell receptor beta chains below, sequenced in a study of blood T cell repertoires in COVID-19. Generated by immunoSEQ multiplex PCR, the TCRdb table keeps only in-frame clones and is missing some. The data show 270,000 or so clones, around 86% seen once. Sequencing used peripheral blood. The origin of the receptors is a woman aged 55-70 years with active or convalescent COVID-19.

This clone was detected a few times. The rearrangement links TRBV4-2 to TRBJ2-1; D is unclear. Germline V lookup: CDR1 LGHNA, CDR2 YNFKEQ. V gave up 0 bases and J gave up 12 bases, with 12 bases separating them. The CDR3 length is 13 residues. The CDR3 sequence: CASSQDSMSGQFF. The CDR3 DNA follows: TGTGCCAGCAGCCAAGATTCCATGTCCGGGCAGTTCTTC.

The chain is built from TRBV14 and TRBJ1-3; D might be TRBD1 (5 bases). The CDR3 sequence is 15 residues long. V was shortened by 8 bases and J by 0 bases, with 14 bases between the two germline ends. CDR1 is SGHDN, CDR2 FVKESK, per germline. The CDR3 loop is CASGTGGSSGNTIYF. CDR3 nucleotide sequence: TGTGCCAGCGGGACGGGGGGAAGCTCTGGAAACACCATATATTTT.

The CDR3 coding sequence is TGTGCCAGCAGTCTCCCTTTTCCCCTGAACACTGAAGCTTTCTTT. Translation gives CASSLPFPLNTEAFF. The chain carries TRBV4-2 and TRBJ1-1; D gene unclear. The V end lost 6 bases, the J end lost 0 bases, and 14 bases lay between the germline ends. The CDR3 totals 15 residues. CDR1 is LGHNA, CDR2 YNFKEQ, per germline.

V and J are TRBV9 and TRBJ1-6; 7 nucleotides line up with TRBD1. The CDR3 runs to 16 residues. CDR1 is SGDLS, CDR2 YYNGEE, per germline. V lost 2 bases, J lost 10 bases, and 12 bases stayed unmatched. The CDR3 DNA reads TGTGCCAGCAGCGTCTCTGGACAGGTTCAGGGATCACCCCTCCACTTT. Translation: CASSVSGQVQGSPLHF.

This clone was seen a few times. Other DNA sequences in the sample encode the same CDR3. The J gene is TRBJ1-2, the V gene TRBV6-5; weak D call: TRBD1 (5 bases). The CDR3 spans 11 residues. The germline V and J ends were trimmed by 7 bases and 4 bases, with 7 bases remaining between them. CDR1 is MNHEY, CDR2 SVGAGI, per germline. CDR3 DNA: TGTGCCAGCACGGGGGGCTATGGCTACACCTTC. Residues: CASTGGYGYTF.

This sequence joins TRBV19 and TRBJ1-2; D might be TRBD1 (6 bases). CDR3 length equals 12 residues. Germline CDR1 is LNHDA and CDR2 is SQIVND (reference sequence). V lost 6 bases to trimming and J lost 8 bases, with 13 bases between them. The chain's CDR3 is CASRKGGEGYTF. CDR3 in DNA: TGTGCCAGTAGAAAGGGGGGGGAAGGCTACACCTTC.

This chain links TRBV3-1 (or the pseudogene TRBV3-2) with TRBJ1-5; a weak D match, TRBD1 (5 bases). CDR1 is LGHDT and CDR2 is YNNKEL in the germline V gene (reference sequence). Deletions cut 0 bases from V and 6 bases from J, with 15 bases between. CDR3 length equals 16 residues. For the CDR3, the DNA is TGTGCCAGCAGCCAAGACGGGGGATCCACGGGTCAGCCCCAGCATTTT. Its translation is CASSQDGGSTGQPQHF.

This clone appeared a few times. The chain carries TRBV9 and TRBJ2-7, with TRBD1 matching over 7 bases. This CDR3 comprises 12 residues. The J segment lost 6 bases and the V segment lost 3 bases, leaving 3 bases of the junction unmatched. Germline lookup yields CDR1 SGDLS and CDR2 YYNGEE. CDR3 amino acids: CASSGNRGEQYF. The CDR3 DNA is TGTGCCAGCAGCGGAAACAGGGGCGAGCAGTACTTC.

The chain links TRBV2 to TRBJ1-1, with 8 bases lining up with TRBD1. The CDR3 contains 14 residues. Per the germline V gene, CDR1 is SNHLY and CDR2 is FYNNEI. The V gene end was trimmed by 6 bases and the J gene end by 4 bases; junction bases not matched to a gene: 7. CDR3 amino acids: CASRAGGWSTEAFF. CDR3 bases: TGTGCCAGCAGAGCAGGGGGCTGGAGCACTGAAGCTTTCTTT.

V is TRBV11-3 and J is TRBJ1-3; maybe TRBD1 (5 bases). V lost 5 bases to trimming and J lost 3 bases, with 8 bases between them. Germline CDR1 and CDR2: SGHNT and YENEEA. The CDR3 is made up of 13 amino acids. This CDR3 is CASSRGNGNTIYF. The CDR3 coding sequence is TGTGCCAGCAGCAGGGGAAATGGAAACACCATATATTTT.

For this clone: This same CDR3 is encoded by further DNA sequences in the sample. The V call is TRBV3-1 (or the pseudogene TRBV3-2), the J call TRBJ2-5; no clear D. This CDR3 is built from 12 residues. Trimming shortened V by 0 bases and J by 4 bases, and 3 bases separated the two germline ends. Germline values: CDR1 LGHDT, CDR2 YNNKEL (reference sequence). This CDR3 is CASSQDRETQYF. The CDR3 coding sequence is TGTGCCAGCAGCCAAGATCGAGAGACCCAGTACTTC.

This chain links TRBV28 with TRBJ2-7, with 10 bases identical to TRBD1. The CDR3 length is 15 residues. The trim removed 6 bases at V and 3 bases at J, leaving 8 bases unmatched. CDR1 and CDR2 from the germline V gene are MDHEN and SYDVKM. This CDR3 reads CASSPVDRGRYEQYF. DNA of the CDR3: TGTGCCAGCAGCCCAGTAGACAGGGGGCGCTACGAGCAGTACTTC.

CDR3 in amino acids: CATSRETGLGEKLFF. Here the CDR3 DNA reads TGTGCCACCAGCAGAGAAACAGGTCTTGGTGAAAAACTGTTTTTT. The rearrangement joins TRBV15 to TRBJ1-4, with a weak D call TRBD1 (5 bases). V lost 0 bases to trimming and J lost 7 bases, with 12 bases between them. Germline CDR1 is LNHNV and CDR2 is YYDKDF (reference sequence). The CDR3 sequence is 15 residues long.

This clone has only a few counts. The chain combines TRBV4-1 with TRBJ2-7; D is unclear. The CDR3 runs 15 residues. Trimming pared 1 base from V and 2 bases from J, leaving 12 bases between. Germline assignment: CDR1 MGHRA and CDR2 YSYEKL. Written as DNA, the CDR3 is TGCGCCAGCAGCCAAGTACTCGTGGGCCCCTACGAGCAGTACTTC. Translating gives CASSQVLVGPYEQYF.

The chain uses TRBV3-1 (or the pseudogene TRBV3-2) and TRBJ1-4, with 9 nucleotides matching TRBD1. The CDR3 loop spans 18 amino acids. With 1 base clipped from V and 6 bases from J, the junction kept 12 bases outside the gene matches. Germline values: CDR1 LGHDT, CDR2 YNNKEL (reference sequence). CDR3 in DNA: TGTGCCAGCAGCCAAGGGGACAGGGTGGCTCAACTGGATGAAAAACTGTTTTTT. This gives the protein CASSQGDRVAQLDEKLFF.

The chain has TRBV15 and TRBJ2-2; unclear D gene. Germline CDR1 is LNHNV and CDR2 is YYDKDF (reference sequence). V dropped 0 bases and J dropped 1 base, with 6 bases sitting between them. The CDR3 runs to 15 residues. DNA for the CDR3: TGTGCCACCAGCAGAGATCCACTGAACACCGGGGAGCTGTTTTTT. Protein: CATSRDPLNTGELFF.

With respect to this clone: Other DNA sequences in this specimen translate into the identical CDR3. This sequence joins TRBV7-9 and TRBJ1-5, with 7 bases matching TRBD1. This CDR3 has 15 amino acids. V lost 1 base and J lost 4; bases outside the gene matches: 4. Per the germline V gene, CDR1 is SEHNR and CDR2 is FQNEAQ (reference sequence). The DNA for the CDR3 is TGTGCCAGCAGCTTAGATCCAGGGGGTAATCAGCCCCAGCATTTT. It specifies CASSLDPGGNQPQHF. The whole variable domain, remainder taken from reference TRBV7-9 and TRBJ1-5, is DTGVSQNPRHKITKRGQNVTFRCDPISEHNRLYWYRQTLGQGPEFLTYFQNEAQLEKSRLLSDRFSAERPKGSFSTLEIQRTEQGDSAMYLCASSLDPGGNQPQHFGDGTRLSIL.

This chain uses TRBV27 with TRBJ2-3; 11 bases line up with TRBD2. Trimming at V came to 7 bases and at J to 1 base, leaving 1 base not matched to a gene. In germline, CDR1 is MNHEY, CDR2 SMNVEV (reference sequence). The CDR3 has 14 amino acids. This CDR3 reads CASTLAGGTDTQYF. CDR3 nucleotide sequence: TGTGCCAGCACACTAGCGGGGGGCACAGATACGCAGTATTTT.

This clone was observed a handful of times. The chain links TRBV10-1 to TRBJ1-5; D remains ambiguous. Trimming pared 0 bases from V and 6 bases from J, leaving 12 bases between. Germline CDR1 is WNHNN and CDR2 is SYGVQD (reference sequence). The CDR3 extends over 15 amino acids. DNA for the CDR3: TGCGCCAGCAGTGAGTCGCGACTGCTCGGTCAGCCCCAGCATTTT. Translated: CASSESRLLGQPQHF.

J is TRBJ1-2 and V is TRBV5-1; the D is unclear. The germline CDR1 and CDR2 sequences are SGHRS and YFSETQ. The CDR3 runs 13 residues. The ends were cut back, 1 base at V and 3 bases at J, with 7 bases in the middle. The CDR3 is CASSLTEDYGYTF. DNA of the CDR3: TGCGCCAGCAGCTTGACAGAAGACTATGGCTACACCTTC.

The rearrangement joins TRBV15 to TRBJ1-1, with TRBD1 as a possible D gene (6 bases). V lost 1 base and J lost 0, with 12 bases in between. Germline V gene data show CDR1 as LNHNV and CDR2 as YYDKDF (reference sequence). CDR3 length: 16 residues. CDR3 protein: CATSRGYAGVNTEAFF. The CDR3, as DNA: TGTGCCACCAGCAGAGGGTATGCAGGGGTGAACACTGAAGCTTTCTTT.

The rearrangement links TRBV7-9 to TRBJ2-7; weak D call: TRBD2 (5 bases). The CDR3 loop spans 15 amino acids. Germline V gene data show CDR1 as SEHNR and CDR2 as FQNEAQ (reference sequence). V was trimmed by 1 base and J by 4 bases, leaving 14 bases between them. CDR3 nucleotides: TGTGCCAGCAGCTTAGGAGGGTTGGAGTCATACGAGCAGTACTTC. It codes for CASSLGGLESYEQYF.

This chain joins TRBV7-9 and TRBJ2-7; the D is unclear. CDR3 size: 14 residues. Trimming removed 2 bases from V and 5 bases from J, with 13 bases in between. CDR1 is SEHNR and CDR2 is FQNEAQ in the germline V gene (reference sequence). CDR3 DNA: TGTGCCAGCAGCTTACACAGCAAGGCGCACGAGCAGTACTTC. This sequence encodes CASSLHSKAHEQYF.

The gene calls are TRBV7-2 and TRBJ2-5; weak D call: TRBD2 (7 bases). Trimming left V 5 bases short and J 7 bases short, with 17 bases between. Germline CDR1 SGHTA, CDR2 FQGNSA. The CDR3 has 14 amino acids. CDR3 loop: CASSPLAGAGTQYF. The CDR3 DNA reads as TGTGCCAGCAGCCCCCTCGCGGGGGCTGGGACCCAGTACTTC.

The CDR3 here is CASSVEPQGNYGYTF. The CDR3 nucleotides read TGTGCCAGCAGCGTAGAGCCACAGGGTAACTATGGCTACACCTTC. The chain employs TRBV9 and TRBJ1-2; D is perhaps TRBD1 (6 bases). Germline V gene lookup returns CDR1 SGDLS and CDR2 YYNGEE. Trimming pared 0 bases from V and 1 base from J, leaving 10 bases between. The CDR3 contains 15 residues. The whole variable domain, remainder taken from reference TRBV9 and TRBJ1-2, is DSGVTQTPKHLITATGQRVTLRCSPRSGDLSVYWYQQSLDQGLQFLIQYYNGEERAKGNILERFSAQQFPDLHSELNLSSLELGDSALYFCASSVEPQGNYGYTFGSGTRLTVV.

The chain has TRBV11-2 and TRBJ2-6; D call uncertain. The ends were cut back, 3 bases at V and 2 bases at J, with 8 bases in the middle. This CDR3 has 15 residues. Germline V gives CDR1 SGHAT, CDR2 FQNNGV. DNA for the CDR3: TGTGCCAGCAGCTTCTCCGGTACTGGGGCCAACGTCCTGACTTTC. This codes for CASSFSGTGANVLTF.